One sample yielded the 21 T cell receptor beta chains listed below, sequenced in a study of T-cell reconstitution after alpha-beta-depleted transplantation in children. Unique molecular identifiers featured in how the TCRbeta library was prepared. TCRdb used MiXCR to reprocess the PCR reads, holding one entry per CDR3 protein. The sample holds hundreds of thousands of distinct CDR3 sequences, 10% to 15% seen once. The source was PBMCs, mostly from graft donor cells, collected 360 days after TCRalphabeta/CD19-depleted stem cell transplant. The receptors originated from a male patient younger than 18 who had a stem cell transplant for acute myeloid leukemia, so the T cells may come from the graft donor.

This clonotype was seen many times. This rearrangement joins TRBV20-1 to TRBJ2-3; D gene unclear. Germline V CDR1 and CDR2: DFQATT, SNEGSKA (reference sequence). This CDR3 contains 13 residues. Trimming stripped 3 bases from V and 0 bases from J, with 7 bases between. CDR3 amino acids: CSARTSSTDTQYF. For the CDR3, the DNA is TGCAGTGCTAGGACGTCTAGCACAGATACGCAGTATTTT.

The rearrangement links TRBV20-1 to TRBJ2-7, with 10 bases matching TRBD1. The CDR3 spans 15 residues. Trimming took 5 bases from V and 6 from J; bases not matched to a gene: 13. Germline CDR1 and CDR2: DFQATT and SNEGSKA (reference sequence). CDR3 sequence (DNA): TGCAGTGCTCGACGACAGGGGGCCCCGCCAGGCGAGCAGTACTTC. Translated, it gives CSARRQGAPPGEQYF.

V and J are TRBV3-1 and TRBJ1-2; no clear D gene. This CDR3 has 13 residues. Germline V lookup: CDR1 LGHDT, CDR2 YNNKEL (reference sequence). Trimming stripped 2 bases from V and 8 bases from J, with 12 bases between. The chain's CDR3 is CASSQQRVGGYTF. In DNA, the CDR3 is TGTGCCAGCAGCCAACAGAGGGTAGGCGGCTACACCTTC.

A few counts support this clonotype. V is TRBV5-6 and J is TRBJ2-7, with D perhaps TRBD1 (5 bases). The CDR3 consists of 13 residues. Trimming pared 0 bases from V and 5 bases from J, leaving 9 bases between. Germline V lookup: CDR1 SGHDT, CDR2 YYEEEE. DNA of the CDR3: TGTGCCAGCAGCTTGGCAGGGAACCACGAGCAGTACTTC. Translated: CASSLAGNHEQYF.

This clonotype was seen only a few times. This chain links TRBV7-2 with TRBJ2-4, with 7 bases matching TRBD2. This CDR3 spans 15 amino acids. After removal of 1 base from V and 3 bases from J, the junction contained 3 bases not matched to a gene. Per germline, CDR1 SGHTA and CDR2 FQGNSA. CDR3 nucleotide sequence: TGTGCCAGCAGCTTAGAAGCGGGGTACAAAAACATTCAGTACTTC. This sequence encodes CASSLEAGYKNIQYF.

This clonotype showed up just a few times. CDR3 DNA: TGTGCCACCAGCAGGTCGTCAGGGGGAGAAGCTTTCTTT. As protein: CATSRSSGGEAFF. V is TRBV15 and J is TRBJ1-1; TRBD1 matches 7 bases. J was trimmed by 8 bases and V by 3 bases; bases with no gene match: 6. Germline V gene sequence: CDR1 LNHNV, CDR2 YYDKDF (reference sequence). CDR3 size: 13 residues.

The chain uses TRBV27 and TRBJ2-7; 10 nucleotides align to TRBD2. Germline V gene data show CDR1 as MNHEY and CDR2 as SMNVEV (reference sequence). This CDR3 is 15 amino acids long. V shed 6 bases, J shed 0 bases, and the junction held 5 bases outside the gene matches. The CDR3 nucleotides read TGTGCCAGCAGCCTAGCGGGAGTGGGCTCCTACGAGCAGTACTTC. This translates into CASSLAGVGSYEQYF.

The chain combines TRBV24-1 with TRBJ2-1; the D gene is possibly TRBD1 (5 bases). V dropped 6 bases and J dropped 5 bases, with 13 bases sitting between them. Germline assignment: CDR1 KGHDR and CDR2 SFDVKD. The CDR3 runs 14 residues. The CDR3, as DNA: TGTGCCACCAGTAGTCTCCTGGGGCACAATGAGCAGTTCTTC. Translated, it gives CATSSLLGHNEQFF.

This rearrangement joins TRBV10-3 to TRBJ2-7, with 10 bases identical to TRBD1. CDR1 and CDR2 (germline): ENHRY, SYGVKD. V dropped 5 bases and J dropped 3; count of bases not matched to a gene: 10. The CDR3 is 16 amino acids. DNA of the CDR3: TGTGCCATCAGTCCGGCCCCGGGACAGGGGTACTACGAGCAGTACTTC. Amino acid sequence: CAISPAPGQGYYEQYF.

This clonotype was counted at least ten times. This chain uses TRBV3-1 with TRBJ2-7; tentative D call: TRBD1 (5 bases). This CDR3 is 14 amino acids long. The germline V and J ends were trimmed by 4 bases and 1 base, with 11 bases remaining between them. Germline V lookup: CDR1 LGHDT, CDR2 YNNKEL (reference sequence). DNA of the CDR3: TGTGCCAGCAGCCTCAGGGTTCCATCCTACGAGCAGTACTTC. Translating it yields CASSLRVPSYEQYF.

The V and J genes are TRBV7-6 and TRBJ2-3; 11 bases align to TRBD1. Germline V gene lookup returns CDR1 SGHVS and CDR2 FNYEAQ. After removal of 5 bases from V and 3 bases from J, the junction contained 7 bases not matched to a gene. This CDR3 comprises 16 residues. In DNA form, the CDR3 reads TGTGCCAGCAGCGGTTACCGGGACAGGGGGACAGATACGCAGTATTTT. Translated, it gives CASSGYRDRGTDTQYF.

Remarks on this clonotype: This may come from a read error, since a much larger clone is one base off. This chain links TRBV27 with TRBJ2-4; D perhaps matches TRBD2 (5 bases). The CDR3 is made up of 15 amino acids. Per the germline V gene, CDR1 is MNHEY and CDR2 is SMNVEV (reference sequence). In DNA form, the CDR3 reads TGTGCCAGCAGTATGAGCGGTATAGCCAAAGACATTCAGTACTTC. Translated: CASSMSGIAKDIQYF.

The chain combines TRBV20-1 with TRBJ1-1, with D possibly being TRBD1 (6 bases). Germline CDR1 and CDR2: DFQATT and SNEGSKA (reference sequence). The CDR3 runs 13 residues. V was pared by 0 bases and J by 6 bases, with 11 bases between. The CDR3 coding sequence is TGCAGTGCTAGAGATCCAGGGGACTCTGAAGCTTTCTTT. Translating it yields CSARDPGDSEAFF.

This clonotype occurred many times. This chain connects TRBV4-3 to TRBJ2-1; 10 nucleotides align to TRBD2. The CDR3 has 17 residues. Losses at the gene ends were 0 bases for V and 2 bases for J; bases not matched to a gene: 4. Germline V gene lookup returns CDR1 LGHNA and CDR2 YSLEER. The CDR3 here is CASSQDLTSGAYNEQFF. In DNA form, the CDR3 reads TGCGCCAGCAGCCAAGATCTAACTAGCGGGGCCTACAATGAGCAGTTCTTC.

This clonotype was found many times. The chain uses TRBV10-3 and TRBJ1-3; perhaps TRBD1 as D (5 bases). Germline-derived CDR1 and CDR2 are ENHRY and SYGVKD. The ends were cut back, 3 bases at V and 0 bases at J, with 12 bases in the middle. CDR3 length: 16 amino acids. The CDR3 spells CAISEGEPSSGNTIYF. The CDR3, as DNA: TGTGCCATCAGTGAAGGGGAACCGAGCTCTGGAAACACCATATATTTT.

This chain connects TRBV29-1 to TRBJ2-3; D remains unclear. Germline loops: CDR1 SQVTM, CDR2 ANQGSEA. This CDR3 comprises 13 residues. V lost 1 base, J lost 2 bases, and 7 bases lay in between. As DNA, the CDR3 is TGCAGCGTTGAAGTTGGTTTCACAGATACGCAGTATTTT. It codes for CSVEVGFTDTQYF.

V gene TRBV28 combines with J gene TRBJ2-7, with 10 bases that match TRBD2. The CDR3 is 15 amino acids. V shed 5 bases and J 6 bases; nucleotides not matched to a gene: 10. Germline CDR1 MDHEN, CDR2 SYDVKM. The CDR3 protein is CASSVRTLAGGEQYF. DNA for the CDR3: TGTGCCAGCAGTGTCCGAACATTAGCGGGAGGCGAGCAGTACTTC.

There are a few counts of this clonotype. The gene calls are TRBV19 and TRBJ2-1; D might be TRBD2 (6 bases). The CDR3 extends over 16 amino acids. V gave up 1 base and J gave up 2 bases, with 12 bases separating them. Germline assignment: CDR1 LNHDA and CDR2 SQIVND (reference sequence). CDR3 DNA: TGTGCCAGTAGTATAGCGGGCCGGGGGACCTACAATGAGCAGTTCTTC. This codes for CASSIAGRGTYNEQFF. Drawing the rest from reference TRBV19 and TRBJ2-1, the complete variable domain is DGGITQSPKYLFRKEGQNVTLSCEQNLNHDAMYWYRQDPGQGLRLIYYSQIVNDFQKGDIAEGYSVSREKKESFPLTVTSAQKNPTAFYLCASSIAGRGTYNEQFFGPGTRLTVL.

The rearrangement uses TRBV20-1 and TRBJ1-6, with a tentative D call TRBD1 (5 bases). Per the germline V gene, CDR1 is DFQATT and CDR2 is SNEGSKA (reference sequence). Trimming stripped 5 bases from V and 5 bases from J, with 16 bases between. The CDR3 has 15 residues. CDR3 residues: CSAWGAGDDNSPLHF. CDR3 nucleotides: TGCAGTGCTTGGGGCGCGGGGGATGATAATTCACCCCTCCACTTT.

The chain has TRBV7-9 and TRBJ2-7; D not resolved. The length of the CDR3 is 14 residues. Trimming removed 3 bases at V and 3 bases at J, with 12 bases between. The germline V gene has CDR1 SEHNR and CDR2 FQNEAQ (reference sequence). CDR3 region: CASSLVRADYEQYF. The CDR3, as DNA: TGTGCCAGCAGCTTGGTACGGGCGGACTACGAGCAGTACTTC. Full variable domain (missing parts from reference TRBV7-9 and TRBJ2-7): DTGVSQNPRHKITKRGQNVTFRCDPISEHNRLYWYRQTLGQGPEFLTYFQNEAQLEKSRLLSDRFSAERPKGSFSTLEIQRTEQGDSAMYLCASSLVRADYEQYFGPGTRLTVT.

This clonotype came up many times. This rearrangement joins TRBV27 to TRBJ2-5, with D uncertain. The CDR3 covers 11 residues. V lost 4 bases and J lost 7, with 7 bases in between. Germline lookup yields CDR1 MNHEY and CDR2 SMNVEV (reference sequence). The CDR3 reads CASSSYGTQYF. The DNA for the CDR3 is TGTGCCAGCAGTTCCTACGGGACCCAGTACTTC.